The present T cell receptor (beta chain) was sequenced within a study of memory CD4+ T cells and cytomegalovirus serostatus. Single viable CD3+CD4+CD8-CD45RO+ cells were sorted as the memory CD4+ T cells. Study-wide results and limits: A US-trained random forest predicted CMV serostatus with median AUC 0.91.

Germline loops: CDR1 SGHRS, CDR2 YFSETQ. The CDR3 extends over 13 amino acids. Germline trimming cut 4 bases from V and 5 bases from J; bases unmatched to any gene: 2. In the case of this clone: What it binds is unknown.

The data were produced by immunoSEQ multiplex PCR, yet TCRdb's version contains in-frame clones alone and is incomplete. In the table there are tens of thousands of clones, about three quarters of which are singletons. The rearrangement links TRBV5-1 to TRBJ2-5, with TRBD1 identical over 10 bases. Sequences were obtained from memory CD4+ T cells from blood. The TCR comes from an adult in good health and CMV-seropositive. CDR3 protein: CASSLGQGETQYF. In nucleotides, the CDR3 is TGCGCCAGCAGCCTGGGACAGGGGGAGACCCAGTACTTC. Filled out from reference TRBV5-1 and TRBJ2-5, the complete variable domain reads KAGVTQTPRYLIKTRGQQVTLSCSPISGHRSVSWYQQTPGQGLQFLFEYFSETQRNKGNFPGRFSGRQFSNSRSEMNVSTLELGDSALYLCASSLGQGETQYFGPGTRLLVL.